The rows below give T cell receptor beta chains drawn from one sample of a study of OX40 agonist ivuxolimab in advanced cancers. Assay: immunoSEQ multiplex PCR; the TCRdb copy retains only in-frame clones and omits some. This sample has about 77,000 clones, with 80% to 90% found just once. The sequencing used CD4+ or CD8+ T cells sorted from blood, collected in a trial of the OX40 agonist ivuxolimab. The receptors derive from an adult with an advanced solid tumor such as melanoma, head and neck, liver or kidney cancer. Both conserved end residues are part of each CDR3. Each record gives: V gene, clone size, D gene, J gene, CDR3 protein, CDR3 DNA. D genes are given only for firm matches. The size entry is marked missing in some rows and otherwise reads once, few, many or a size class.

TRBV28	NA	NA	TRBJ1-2	CASSYSNYGYTF	TGTGCCAGCAGTTATTCTAACTATGGCTACACCTTC
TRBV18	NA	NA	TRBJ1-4	CASSPGLDGEKLFF	TGTGCCAGCTCACCTGGGCTCGACGGTGAAAAACTGTTTTTT
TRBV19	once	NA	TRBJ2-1	CASSTAGNYNEQFF	TGTGCCAGTAGTACGGCAGGGAACTACAATGAGCAGTTCTTC
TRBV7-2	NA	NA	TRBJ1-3	CASSLGSPSSGNTIYF	TGTGCCAGCAGCTTAGGCAGCCCTTCCTCTGGAAACACCATATATTTT
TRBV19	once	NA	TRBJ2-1	CASSMEGEQFF	TGTGCCAGTAGTATGGAGGGGGAGCAGTTCTTC
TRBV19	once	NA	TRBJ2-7	CASSIIGDSSEQYF	TGTGCCAGTAGTATAATCGGGGACTCTAGCGAGCAGTACTTC
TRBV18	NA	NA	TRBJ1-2	CASSGLGQLGYTF	TGTGCCAGCTCAGGACTGGGGCAGCTTGGCTACACCTTC
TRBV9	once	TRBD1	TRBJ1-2	CASSVAGTALGGYTF	TGTGCCAGCAGCGTAGCCGGGACAGCCTTGGGTGGCTACACCTTC
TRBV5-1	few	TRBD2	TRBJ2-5	CASSGEGRGYETQYF	TGCGCCAGCAGCGGGGAGGGGCGGGGATACGAGACCCAGTACTTC
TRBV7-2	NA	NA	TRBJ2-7	CASSLSGDYEQYF	TGTGCCAGCAGCTTGTCCGGCGACTACGAGCAGTACTTC
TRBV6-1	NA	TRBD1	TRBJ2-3	CASGDRVTDTQYF	TGTGCCAGCGGGGACAGGGTTACAGATACGCAGTATTTT
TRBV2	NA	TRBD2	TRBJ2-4	CASSDGGGAGQAKNIQYF	TGTGCCAGCAGTGATGGGGGGGGAGCTGGTCAAGCCAAAAACATTCAGTACTTC
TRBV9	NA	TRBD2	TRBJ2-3	CASSPGGAGGIDTQYF	TGTGCCAGCAGCCCAGGAGGGGCGGGGGGGATAGATACGCAGTATTTT
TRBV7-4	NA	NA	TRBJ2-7	CASSLLTPDSYEQYF	TGTGCCAGCAGCTTACTTACCCCGGACAGCTACGAGCAGTACTTC
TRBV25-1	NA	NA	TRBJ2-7	CASSGGDYEQYF	TGTGCCAGCAGTGGAGGAGACTACGAGCAGTACTTC
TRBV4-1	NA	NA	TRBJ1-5	CASSLAEGQPQHF	TGCGCCAGCAGCCTTGCTGAGGGTCAGCCCCAGCATTTT
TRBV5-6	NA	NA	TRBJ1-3	CASSLGGTENTIYF	TGTGCCAGCAGCTTGGGGGGGACGGAAAACACCATATATTTT
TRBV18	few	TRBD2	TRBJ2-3	CASSLVAGVPTDTQYF	TGTGCCAGCTCACTCGTAGCGGGAGTTCCCACAGATACGCAGTATTTT
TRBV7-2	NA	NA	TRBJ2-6	CASSLGGGSGANVLTF	TGTGCCAGCAGCCTAGGAGGGGGCTCTGGGGCCAACGTCCTGACTTTC
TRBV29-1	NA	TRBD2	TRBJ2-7	CSVGRTSNSYEQYF	TGCAGCGTTGGCCGGACTAGCAATTCCTACGAGCAGTACTTC
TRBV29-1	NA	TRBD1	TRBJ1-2	CSAGQGDYGYTF	TGCAGCGCTGGACAGGGGGACTATGGCTACACCTTC
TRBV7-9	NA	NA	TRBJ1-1	CASSLALDGEAFF	TGTGCTAGCAGCTTAGCGTTAGACGGTGAAGCTTTCTTT
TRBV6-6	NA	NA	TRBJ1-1	CASSYSRVGEAFF	TGTGCCAGCAGTTATTCCAGGGTTGGTGAAGCTTTCTTT
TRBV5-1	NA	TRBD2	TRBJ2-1	CASSPERGTNEQFF	TGCGCCAGCAGCCCGGAGCGGGGGACCAATGAGCAGTTCTTC
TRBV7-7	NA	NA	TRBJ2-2	CASSLARSGGELFF	TGTGCCAGCAGCTTAGCGAGGAGCGGCGGGGAGCTGTTTTTT
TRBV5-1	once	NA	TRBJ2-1	CASSWTQAAWGFYNEQFF	TGCGCCAGCAGCTGGACCCAAGCGGCCTGGGGGTTTTACAATGAGCAGTTCTTC
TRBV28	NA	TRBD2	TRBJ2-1	CASSSSGRGYNEQFF	TGTGCCAGCAGTTCGAGCGGGAGGGGATACAATGAGCAGTTCTTC
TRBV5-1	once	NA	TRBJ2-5	CASSSTGGSQETQYF	TGCGCCAGCAGCTCCACCGGGGGTTCCCAAGAGACCCAGTACTTC
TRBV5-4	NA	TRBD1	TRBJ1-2	CASSHNRGSYGYTF	TGTGCCAGCAGCCATAACAGGGGATCGTATGGCTACACCTTC
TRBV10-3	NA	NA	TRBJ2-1	CAISVAGNEQFF	TGTGCCATCAGTGTAGCAGGCAATGAGCAGTTCTTC
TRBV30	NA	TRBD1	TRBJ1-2	CAWTTGGYGYTF	TGTGCCTGGACAACAGGGGGCTATGGCTACACCTTC
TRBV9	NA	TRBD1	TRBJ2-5	CASSVEQGAGETQYF	TGTGCCAGCAGCGTAGAACAGGGGGCTGGGGAGACCCAGTACTTC
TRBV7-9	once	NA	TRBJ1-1	CASSLHRSEAFF	TGTGCCAGCAGCCTTCATCGTTCTGAAGCTTTCTTT
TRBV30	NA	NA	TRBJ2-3	CAWSIHPGDTQYF	TGTGCCTGGAGTATACATCCAGGTGATACGCAGTATTTT
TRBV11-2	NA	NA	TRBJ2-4	CASSFGGGSPAKNIQYF	TGTGCCAGCAGCTTCGGTGGCGGTTCCCCGGCCAAAAACATTCAGTACTTC
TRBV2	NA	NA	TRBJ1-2	CASIRFSNYGYTF	TGTGCCAGCATAAGGTTCAGCAACTATGGCTACACCTTC
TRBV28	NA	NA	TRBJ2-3	CASRREDTQYF	TGTGCCAGCAGAAGAGAAGATACGCAGTATTTT
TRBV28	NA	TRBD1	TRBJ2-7	CASSFPGGPYEQYF	TGTGCCAGCAGTTTCCCAGGGGGACCCTACGAGCAGTACTTC
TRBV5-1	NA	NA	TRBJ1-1	CASSLDSWTEAFF	TGCGCCAGCAGCTTGGACAGCTGGACTGAAGCTTTCTTT
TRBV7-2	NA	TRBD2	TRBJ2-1	CASSLKGPGLGINEQFF	TGTGCCAGCAGCTTAAAAGGCCCGGGACTAGGTATCAATGAGCAGTTCTTC
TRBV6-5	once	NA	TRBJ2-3	CASSYSLAYSTDTQYF	TGTGCCAGCAGTTACTCTCTAGCGTATAGCACAGATACGCAGTATTTT
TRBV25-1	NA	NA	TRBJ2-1	CASSDRLLSNEQFF	TGTGCCAGCAGTGACCGCCTTTTGAGTAATGAGCAGTTCTTC
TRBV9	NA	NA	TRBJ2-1	CASSAQLQEQFF	TGTGCCAGCAGCGCCCAGTTGCAAGAGCAGTTCTTC
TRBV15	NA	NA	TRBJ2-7	CATSREKARTNYEQYF	TGTGCCACCAGCAGAGAAAAGGCCAGGACCAACTACGAGCAGTACTTC
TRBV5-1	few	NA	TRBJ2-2	CASSLGTPGELFF	TGCGCCAGCAGCTTGGGAACCCCGGGGGAGCTGTTTTTT
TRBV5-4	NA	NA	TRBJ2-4	CASSLGGVSGKNIQYF	TGTGCCAGCAGCTTAGGAGGGGTATCTGGCAAAAACATTCAGTACTTC
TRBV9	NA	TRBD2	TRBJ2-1	CASSVHTASGYNEQFF	TGTGCCAGCAGCGTTCATACGGCTAGCGGTTACAATGAGCAGTTCTTC
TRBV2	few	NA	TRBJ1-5	CASSAPSNQPQHF	TGTGCCAGCAGCGCCCCTAGCAATCAGCCCCAGCATTTT
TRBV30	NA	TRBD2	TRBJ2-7	CASGTSGRATYEQYF	TGTGCCTCGGGGACTAGCGGGAGGGCCACCTACGAGCAGTACTTC
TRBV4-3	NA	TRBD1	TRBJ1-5	CASSQNRGTGNQPQHF	TGCGCCAGCAGCCAAAACAGGGGTACGGGCAATCAGCCCCAGCATTTT
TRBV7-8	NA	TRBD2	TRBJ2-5	CASSSSLAGGGETQYF	TGTGCCAGCAGCTCTTCGCTAGCGGGAGGAGGGGAGACCCAGTACTTC
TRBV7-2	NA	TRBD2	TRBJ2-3	CASSLAGRGLTDTQYF	TGTGCCAGCAGCTTAGCAGGGAGGGGCCTCACAGATACGCAGTATTTT
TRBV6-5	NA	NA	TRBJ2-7	CASRPHRTSPEQYF	TGTGCCAGCAGGCCCCACAGGACCTCTCCCGAGCAGTACTTC
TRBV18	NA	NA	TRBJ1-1	CASSQLITEAFF	TGTGCCAGCTCACAGCTTATCACTGAAGCTTTCTTT